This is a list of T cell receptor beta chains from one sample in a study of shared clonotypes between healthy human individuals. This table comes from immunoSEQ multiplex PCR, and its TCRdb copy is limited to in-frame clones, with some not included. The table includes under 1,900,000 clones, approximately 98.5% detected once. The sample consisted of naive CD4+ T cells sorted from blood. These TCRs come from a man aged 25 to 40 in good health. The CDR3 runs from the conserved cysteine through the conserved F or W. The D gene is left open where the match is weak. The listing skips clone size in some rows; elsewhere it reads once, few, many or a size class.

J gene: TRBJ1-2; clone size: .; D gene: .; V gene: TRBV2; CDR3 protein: CASSEYQPGCTF; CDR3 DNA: TGTGCCAGCAGTGAGTACCAACCTGGGTGCACCTTC
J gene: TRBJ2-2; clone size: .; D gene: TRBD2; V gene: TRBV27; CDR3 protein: CASSLRGTSGGELFF; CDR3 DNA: TGTGCCAGCAGTTTACGCGGGACTAGCGGCGGGGAGCTGTTTTTT
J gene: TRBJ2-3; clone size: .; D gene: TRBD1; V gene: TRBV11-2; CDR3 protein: CASSYRPGQGGDTQYF; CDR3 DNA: TGTGCCAGCAGTTATCGACCGGGACAGGGAGGAGATACGCAGTATTTT
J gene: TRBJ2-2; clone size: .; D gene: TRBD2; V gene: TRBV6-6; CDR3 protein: CASSHLAGAGTGELFF; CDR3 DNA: TGTGCCAGCAGTCATTTAGCGGGAGCGGGCACCGGGGAGCTGTTTTTT
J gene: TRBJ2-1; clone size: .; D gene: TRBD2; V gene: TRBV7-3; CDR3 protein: CASTTQPGLGFIDEQFF; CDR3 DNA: TGTGCCAGCACTACTCAACCGGGACTAGGCTTTATCGATGAGCAGTTCTTC
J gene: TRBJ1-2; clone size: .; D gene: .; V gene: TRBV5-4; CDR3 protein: CASSPANREPNYGYTF; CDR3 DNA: TGTGCCAGCAGCCCAGCCAACAGGGAGCCCAACTATGGCTACACCTTC
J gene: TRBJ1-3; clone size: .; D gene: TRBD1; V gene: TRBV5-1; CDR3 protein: CASSLDGTDLNTIYF; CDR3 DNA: TGCGCCAGCAGCTTGGATGGGACAGACTTAAACACCATATATTTT
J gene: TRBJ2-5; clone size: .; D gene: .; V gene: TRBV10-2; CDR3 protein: CASSESGVVRETQYF; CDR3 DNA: TGCGCCAGCAGTGAGTCGGGGGTTGTGCGGGAGACCCAGTACTTC
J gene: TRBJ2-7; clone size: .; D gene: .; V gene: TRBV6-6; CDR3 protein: CASSTGGRSYEQYF; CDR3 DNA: TGTGCCAGCAGCACTGGGGGGAGGAGCTACGAGCAGTACTTC
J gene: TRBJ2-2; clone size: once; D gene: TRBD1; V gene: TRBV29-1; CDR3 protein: CSVQGWLTGELFF; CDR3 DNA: TGCAGCGTACAGGGGTGGTTAACCGGGGAGCTGTTTTTT
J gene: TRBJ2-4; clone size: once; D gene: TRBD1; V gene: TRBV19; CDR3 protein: CASSIGGPTGVAKNIQYF; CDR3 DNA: TGTGCCAGTAGTATAGGGGGCCCAACAGGGGTCGCCAAAAACATTCAGTACTTC
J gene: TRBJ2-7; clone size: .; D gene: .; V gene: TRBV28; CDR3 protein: CATERSGFDEQYF; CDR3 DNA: TGTGCCACCGAGAGAAGCGGGTTCGACGAGCAGTACTTC
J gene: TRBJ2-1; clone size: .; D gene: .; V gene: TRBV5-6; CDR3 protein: CASSLVGRGINEQFF; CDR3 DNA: TGTGCCAGCAGCTTGGTAGGTCGGGGAATCAATGAGCAGTTCTTC
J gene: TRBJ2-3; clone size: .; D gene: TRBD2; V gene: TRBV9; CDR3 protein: CASSVAVAGGPGAQYF; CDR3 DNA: TGTGCCAGCAGCGTAGCCGTAGCGGGAGGGCCAGGGGCGCAGTATTTT
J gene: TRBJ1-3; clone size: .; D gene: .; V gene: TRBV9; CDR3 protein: CASSVGPAGNTIYF; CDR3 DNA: TGTGCCAGCAGCGTAGGCCCGGCTGGAAACACCATATATTTT
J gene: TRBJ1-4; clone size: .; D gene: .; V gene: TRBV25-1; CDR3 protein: CASSRGGTNEKLFF; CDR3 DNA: TGTGCCAGCAGTAGAGGAGGCACTAATGAAAAACTGTTTTTT
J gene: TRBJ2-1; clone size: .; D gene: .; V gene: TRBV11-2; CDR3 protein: CASSPQVRGFSYNEQFF; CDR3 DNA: TGTGCCAGCAGCCCCCAAGTACGGGGTTTCTCCTACAATGAGCAGTTCTTC
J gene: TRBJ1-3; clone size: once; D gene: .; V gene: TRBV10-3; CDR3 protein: CAIAEGAGNTIYF; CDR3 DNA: TGTGCCATCGCAGAGGGGGCTGGAAACACCATATATTTT
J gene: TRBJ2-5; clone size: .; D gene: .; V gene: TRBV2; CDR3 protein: CASSEDSPQETQYF; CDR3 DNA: TGTGCCAGCAGTGAAGACAGTCCCCAAGAGACCCAGTACTTC
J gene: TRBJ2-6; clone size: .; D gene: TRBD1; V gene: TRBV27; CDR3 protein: CASRFRDRSSGANVLTF; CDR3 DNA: TGTGCCAGCAGGTTCCGGGACAGAAGCTCTGGGGCCAACGTCCTGACTTTC
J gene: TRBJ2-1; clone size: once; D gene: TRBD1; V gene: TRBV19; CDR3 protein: CASSIKNRGNNEQFF; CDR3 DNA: TGTGCCAGTAGTATCAAGAACAGGGGGAACAATGAGCAGTTCTTC
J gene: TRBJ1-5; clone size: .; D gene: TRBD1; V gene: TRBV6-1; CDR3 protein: CASSDPIGTGAQPQHF; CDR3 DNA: TGTGCCAGCAGTGACCCTATCGGGACAGGGGCTCAGCCCCAGCATTTT
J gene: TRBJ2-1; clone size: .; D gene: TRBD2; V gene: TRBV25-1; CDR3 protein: CASSELRPGLAGHNEQFF; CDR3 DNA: TGTGCCAGCAGTGAATTAAGGCCGGGACTAGCGGGCCACAATGAGCAGTTCTTC
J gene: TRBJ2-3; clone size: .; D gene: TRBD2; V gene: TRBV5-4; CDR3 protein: CASSRGLAGAVSTDTQYF; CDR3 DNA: TGTGCCAGCAGCCGGGGACTAGCGGGAGCCGTCAGCACAGATACGCAGTATTTT
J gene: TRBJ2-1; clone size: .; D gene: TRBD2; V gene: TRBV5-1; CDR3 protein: CASSPGLAGYNEQFF; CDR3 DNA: TGCGCCAGCAGCCCTGGACTAGCGGGTTACAATGAGCAGTTCTTC
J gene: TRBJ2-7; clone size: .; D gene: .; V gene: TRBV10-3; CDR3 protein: CAIGGLPEGEQYF; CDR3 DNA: TGTGCCATCGGGGGGCTGCCCGAGGGCGAGCAGTACTTC
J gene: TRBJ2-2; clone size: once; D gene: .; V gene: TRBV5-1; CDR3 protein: CASSLTGALLTGELFF; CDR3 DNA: TGCGCCAGCAGCTTGACGGGAGCCCTCCTCACCGGGGAGCTGTTTTTT
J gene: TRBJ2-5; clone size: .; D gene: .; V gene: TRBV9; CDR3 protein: CASSVVGGRKETQYF; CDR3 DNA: TGTGCCAGCAGCGTAGTAGGCGGAAGAAAGGAGACCCAGTACTTC
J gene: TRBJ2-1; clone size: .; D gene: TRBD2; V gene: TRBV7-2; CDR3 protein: CASSLTRGGNEQFF; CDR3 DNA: TGTGCCAGCAGCTTAACGCGGGGGGGAAATGAGCAGTTCTTC
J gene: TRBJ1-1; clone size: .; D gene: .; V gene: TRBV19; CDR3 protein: CASTEGGRTEAFF; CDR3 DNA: TGTGCCAGTACTGAGGGAGGAAGAACTGAAGCTTTCTTT
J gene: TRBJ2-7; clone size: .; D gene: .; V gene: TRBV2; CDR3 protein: CASSPPVGEQYF; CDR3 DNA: TGTGCCAGCAGCCCCCCGGTAGGCGAGCAGTACTTC
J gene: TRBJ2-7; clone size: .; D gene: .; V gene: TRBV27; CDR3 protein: CASSFFRAGEQYF; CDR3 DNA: TGTGCCAGCAGTTTTTTCAGGGCTGGGGAGCAGTACTTC
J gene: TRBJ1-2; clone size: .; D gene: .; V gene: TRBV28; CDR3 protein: CASSRRNRDGYTF; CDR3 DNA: TGTGCCAGCAGCCGCCGGAACAGGGATGGCTACACCTTC
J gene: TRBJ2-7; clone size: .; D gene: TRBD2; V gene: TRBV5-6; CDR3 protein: CASSLLISSGRNEQYF; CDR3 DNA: TGTGCCAGCAGCTTGTTAATTAGTAGCGGGAGAAACGAGCAGTACTTC
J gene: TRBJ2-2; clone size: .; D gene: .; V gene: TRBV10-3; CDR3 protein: CAISELSPPTGELFF; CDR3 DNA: TGTGCCATCAGTGAGTTAAGTCCACCCACCGGGGAGCTGTTTTTT
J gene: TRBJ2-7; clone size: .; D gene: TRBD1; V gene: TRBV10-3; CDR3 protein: CATDPGDRGTYEQYF; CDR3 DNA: TGTGCCACCGACCCTGGGGACAGGGGGACCTACGAGCAGTACTTC
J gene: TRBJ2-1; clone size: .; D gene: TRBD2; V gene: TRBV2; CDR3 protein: CASSPLTSGRHNEQFF; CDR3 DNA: TGTGCCAGCAGCCCCCTTACTAGCGGGAGACACAATGAGCAGTTCTTC
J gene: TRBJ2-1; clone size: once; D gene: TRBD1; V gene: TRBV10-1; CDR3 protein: CASSEFLDRGRYEQFF; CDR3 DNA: TGCGCCAGCAGTGAATTTCTGGACAGGGGGCGTTATGAGCAGTTCTTC
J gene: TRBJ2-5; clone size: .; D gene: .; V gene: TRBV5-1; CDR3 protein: CASSLISVGETQYF; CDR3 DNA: TGCGCCAGCAGCTTAATCTCAGTGGGAGAGACCCAGTACTTC
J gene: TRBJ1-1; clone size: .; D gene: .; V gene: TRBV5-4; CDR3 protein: CASSRDTYTEAFF; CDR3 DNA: TGTGCCAGCAGCCGGGACACCTACACTGAAGCTTTCTTT
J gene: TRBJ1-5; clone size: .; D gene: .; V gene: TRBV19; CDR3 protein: CASSMGGLLSNQPQHF; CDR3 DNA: TGTGCCAGTAGTATGGGGGGTCTTCTTAGCAATCAGCCCCAGCATTTT
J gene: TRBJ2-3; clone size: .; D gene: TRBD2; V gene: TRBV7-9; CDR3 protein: CASSWGGWTDTQYF; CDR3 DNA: TGTGCCAGCAGTTGGGGGGGTTGGACAGATACGCAGTATTTT
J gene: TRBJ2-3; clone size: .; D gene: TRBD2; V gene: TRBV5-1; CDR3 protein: CASSLAGGSTDTQYF; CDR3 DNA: TGCGCCAGCAGCTTAGCGGGAGGGAGCACAGATACGCAGTATTTT
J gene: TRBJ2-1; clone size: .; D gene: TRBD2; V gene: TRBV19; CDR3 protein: CASSITSSSGYNEQFF; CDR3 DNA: TGTGCCAGTAGTATTACGTCGAGTAGCGGGTACAATGAGCAGTTCTTC
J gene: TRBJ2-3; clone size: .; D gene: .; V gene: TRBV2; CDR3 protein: CASSVAYPSLHF; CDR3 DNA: TGTGCCAGCAGTGTTGCCTACCCCTCGCTACATTTT
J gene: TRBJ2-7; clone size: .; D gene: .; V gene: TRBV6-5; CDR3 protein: CASSSPIRDEQYF; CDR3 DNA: TGTGCCAGCAGTTCCCCGATCCGGGACGAGCAGTACTTC
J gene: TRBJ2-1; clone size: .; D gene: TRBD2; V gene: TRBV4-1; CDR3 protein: CASSTRTSGRFLEQFF; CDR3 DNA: TGCGCCAGCAGCACCCGGACTAGCGGGAGGTTTCTTGAGCAGTTCTTC
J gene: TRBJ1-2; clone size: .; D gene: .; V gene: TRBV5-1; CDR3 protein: CASSNGRASPDGCTF; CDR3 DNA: TGCGCCAGCAGCAACGGGCGGGCCTCCCCGGATGGGTGCACCTTC
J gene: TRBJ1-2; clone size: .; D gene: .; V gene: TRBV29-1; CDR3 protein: CSVHGGGYGYTF; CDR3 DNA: TGCAGCGTCCACGGGGGTGGCTATGGCTACACCTTC
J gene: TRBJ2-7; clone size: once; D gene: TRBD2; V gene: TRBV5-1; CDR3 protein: CASSLRASGRGGYEQYF; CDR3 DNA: TGCGCCAGCAGCTTGAGAGCAAGCGGGAGAGGGGGGTACGAGCAGTACTTC
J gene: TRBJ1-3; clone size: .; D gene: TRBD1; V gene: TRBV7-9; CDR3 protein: CASRSRQGHGNTIYF; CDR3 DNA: TGTGCCAGCAGATCTAGACAGGGCCATGGAAACACCATATATTTT
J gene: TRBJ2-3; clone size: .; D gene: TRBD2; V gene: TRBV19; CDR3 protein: CASSVAGETPGNTQYF; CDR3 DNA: TGTGCCAGTAGTGTAGCGGGGGAAACCCCCGGCAATACGCAGTATTTT
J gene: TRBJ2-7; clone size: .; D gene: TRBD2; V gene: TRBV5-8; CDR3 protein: CASRSGLAVTSHEQYF; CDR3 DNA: TGTGCCAGCAGATCGGGACTAGCGGTTACATCCCACGAGCAGTACTTC
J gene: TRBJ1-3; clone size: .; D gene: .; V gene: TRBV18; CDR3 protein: CASSPQQGPLSGNTIYF; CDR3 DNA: TGTGCCAGCTCACCCCAACAGGGCCCCCTCTCTGGAAACACCATATATTTT
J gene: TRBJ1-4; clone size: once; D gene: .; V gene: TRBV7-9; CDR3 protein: CASSIAGAEKLFF; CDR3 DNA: TGTGCCAGCAGCATAGCCGGGGCCGAAAAACTGTTTTTT
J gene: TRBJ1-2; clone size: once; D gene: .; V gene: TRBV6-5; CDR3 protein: CASSYLRASNYGYTF; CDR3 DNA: TGTGCCAGCAGTTACTTAAGGGCCTCTAACTATGGCTACACCTTC
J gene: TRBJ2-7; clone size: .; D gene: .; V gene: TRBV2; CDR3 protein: CASNRARDEQYF; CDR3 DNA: TGTGCCAGCAACAGGGCTAGGGACGAGCAGTACTTC
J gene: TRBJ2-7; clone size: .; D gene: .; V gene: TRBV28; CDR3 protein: CASTDRRSYEQYF; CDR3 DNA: TGTGCCAGCACAGACAGGAGATCCTACGAGCAGTACTTC
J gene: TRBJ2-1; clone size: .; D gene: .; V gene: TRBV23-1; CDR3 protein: CASSQPREDDEQFF; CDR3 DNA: TGCGCCAGCAGTCAACCGAGGGAGGACGATGAGCAGTTCTTC